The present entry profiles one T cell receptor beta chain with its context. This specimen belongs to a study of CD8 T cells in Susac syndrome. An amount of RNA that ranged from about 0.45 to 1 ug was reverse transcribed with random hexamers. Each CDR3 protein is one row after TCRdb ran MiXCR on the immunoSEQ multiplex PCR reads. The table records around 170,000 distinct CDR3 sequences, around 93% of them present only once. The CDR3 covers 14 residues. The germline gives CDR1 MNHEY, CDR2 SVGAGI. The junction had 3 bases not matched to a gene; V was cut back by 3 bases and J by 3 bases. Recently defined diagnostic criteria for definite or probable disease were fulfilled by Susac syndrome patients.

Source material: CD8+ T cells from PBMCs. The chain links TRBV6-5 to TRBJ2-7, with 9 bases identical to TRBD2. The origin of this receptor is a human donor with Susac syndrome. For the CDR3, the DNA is TGTGCCAGCAGTTATGGGCGGGAGGGCTACGAGCAGTACTTC. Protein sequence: CASSYGREGYEQYF.